This TCR beta chain originates from a study of T cells in Graves' hyperthyroidism and ophthalmopathy. It was RNA transcripts that yielded the amplified TCR beta CDR3 regions. A first-round RT-PCR of the TCR CDR3 used the HTBI primer set. TCRdb reanalysed the multiplex PCR reads using MiXCR and keeps one entry per CDR3 protein. The sample lists hundreds of thousands of distinct CDR3 sequences; 16% were seen once. Ophthalmopathy patients all had a Clinical Activity Score of at least 3, a NOSPECS grade of at least 4 and disease under 3 months old. This CDR3 has 13 residues. J was trimmed by 4 bases and V by 5 bases; bases with no gene match: 4. Germline V lookup: CDR1 SGHAT, CDR2 FQNNGV. This clonotype has at least ten counts.

The V call is TRBV11-2, the J call TRBJ2-5, with 7 nucleotides matching TRBD2. Sequences were obtained from blood. This clonotype originated in a woman in her thirties or forties with Graves' ophthalmopathy. The CDR3, as DNA: TGTGCCAGCAGCAGGGACTACCCAGAGACCCAGTACTTC. Its protein is CASSRDYPETQYF.